This T cell receptor (beta chain) was identified in a study of shared clonotypes between healthy human individuals. Across the whole study: Three plates were used per donor for CD4 naive, three for CD4 memory, two for CD8 naive and one for CD8 memory. Study conclusions and caveats: Larger estimated richness was generally recorded for naive subsets relative to memory subsets.

Looked up from germline, CDR1 is SEHNR and CDR2 is FQNEAQ (reference sequence). There are 15 residues in the CDR3. Trimming left V 4 bases short and J 7 bases short, with 16 bases between. As to this clone: What it binds is unknown.

CD45RO-negative cells were positively selected for CCR7, leaving out terminally differentiated effector memory CD45RA+ cells. Authors' methods: As immunoSEQ supplied junction-only sequences (without quality scores), filtering differed. This table comes from immunoSEQ multiplex PCR, and its TCRdb copy is limited to in-frame clones, with some not included. The V and J calls and clone size are taken from that table; D and trimming were inferred from the DNA. The sample yields more than 2 million clones, approximately 94% seen once. The TCR sequence derives from a man younger than 35 in good health. The sequenced sample was naive CD8+ T cells sorted from blood. This chain links TRBV7-9 with TRBJ1-4, with a weak D call TRBD1 (6 bases). The CDR3 here is CASSSAGTHSEKLFF. The CDR3 DNA follows: TGTGCCAGCAGCTCCGCCGGGACACACAGTGAAAAACTGTTTTTT.